A single sample is the source of the 17 T cell receptor beta chains below, sequenced in a study of Tregs in tolerant kidney transplant recipients. Data came from immunoSEQ multiplex PCR; TCRdb stores just in-frame clones and leaves some out. Its table lists about 48,000 clones. The sample was CD4+ T cells from blood, taken before the transplant. These receptors all come from a human donor who received a combined kidney and bone marrow transplant.

About this clone: The DNA ends 3 residues before the CDR3 does, and the rest of the CDR3 is filled in from the germline J gene. V usage is TRBV5-1 and J usage is TRBJ2-1, with D unclear. Looked up from germline, CDR1 is SGHRS and CDR2 is YFSETQ. The CDR3 is 15 residues long. The V and J ends lost 5 bases and 2 bases respectively, with 14 bases between them. The sequenced CDR3 bases are TGCGCCAGCAGTTCTACCGGGTCTCCCTACAATGAG. It specifies CASSSTGSPYNE. The CDR3 in full is CASSSTGSPYNEQFF.

Worth noting for this clone: The read comes to an end 3 residues before the CDR3 does, leaving the germline J gene to fill in the end. This chain joins TRBV7-9 and TRBJ1-5; 7 nucleotides agree with TRBD1. Germline assignment: CDR1 SEHNR and CDR2 FQNEAQ (reference sequence). The CDR3 sequence is 15 residues long. The junction had 3 bases not matched to a gene; V was cut back by 0 bases and J by 4 bases. The CDR3 spells CASSLAEGANQPQHF. Partial CDR3 DNA: TGTGCCAGCAGCTTAGCGGAGGGGGCTAATCAGCCC.

Worth noting for this clone: The CDR3 goes on 3 residues after the read ends, and that part is filled in from the germline J gene. The rearrangement uses TRBV6-7 and TRBJ1-6, with a tentative D call TRBD1 (5 bases). TRBV6-7 is classed as an ORF, of uncertain function. CDR3 length: 18 residues. The V end lost 0 bases, the J end lost 5 bases, and 17 bases lay between the germline ends. The CDR3 is CASSYSIPGSLNNSPLHF. The covered CDR3 bases are TGTGCCAGCAGTTACTCGATCCCAGGGTCGCTAAATAATTCACCC.

To note about this clone: The sequence runs out 3 residues before the end of the CDR3; the remainder is reconstructed from the germline J gene. The genes are TRBV18 and TRBJ2-2; the match to TRBD2 covers 12 bases. The CDR3 spans 16 residues. Germline V gives CDR1 KGHSH, CDR2 LQKENI. The ends lost 3 bases at V and 5 bases at J; junction bases unmatched: 4. The CDR3 loop reads CASSPTSGSYTGELFF. The CDR3 DNA, read in part, is TGTGCCAGCTCACCGACTAGCGGGAGTTATACCGGGGAG.

For this clone: The DNA ends 3 residues before the CDR3 does, and the rest of the CDR3 is filled in from the germline J gene. The chain has TRBV5-1 and TRBJ2-7; 7 bases line up with TRBD1. Germline values: CDR1 SGHRS, CDR2 YFSETQ. V shed 5 bases, J shed 5 bases, and the junction held 10 bases outside the gene matches. This CDR3 contains 14 residues. The CDR3 bases that were read are TGCGCCAGCAGTCGGGACAGCCTCCCGGACGAG. Translating gives CASSRDSLPDE. The entire CDR3 protein reads CASSRDSLPDEQYF.

To note about this clone: With the read ending 3 residues before the CDR3 end, the germline J gene is used to fill in that end. The chain couples TRBV30 to TRBJ2-7, with 8 bases aligning to TRBD1. Unmatched junction bases numbered 2, after V lost 5 bases and J lost 2 bases. Germline assignment: CDR1 GTSNPN and CDR2 SVGIG (reference sequence). The CDR3 extends over 12 amino acids. This CDR3 reads CAWSTGAYEQYF. The DNA read from the CDR3 is TGTGCCTGGTCGACAGGGGCCTACGAG.

With respect to this clone: The CDR3 end is not reached by the read, which stops 3 residues before it; the germline J gene fills it in. The chain employs TRBV7-8 and TRBJ2-7; D might be TRBD1 (5 bases). Germline values: CDR1 SGHVS, CDR2 FQNEAQ. Trimming shortened V by 2 bases and J by 6 bases, and 14 bases separated the two germline ends. This CDR3 contains 14 residues. The part of the CDR3 DNA that was read is TGTGCCAGCAGCTTACGAGTCCTAAGGGGCGAG. Translating it yields CASSLRVLRGE. The entire CDR3 protein is CASSLRVLRGEQYF. Supplemented by reference TRBV7-8 and TRBJ2-7, the full variable domain reads GAGVSQSPRYKVAKRGQDVALRCDPISGHVSLFWYQQALGQGPEFLTYFQNEAQLDKSGLPSDRFFAERPEGSVSTLKIQRTQQEDSAVYLCASSLRVLRGEQYFGPGTRLTVT.

About this clone itself: Read sequence stops 3 residues before the CDR3 end, and the germline J gene provides the missing end. The chain combines TRBV5-1 with TRBJ2-1; D uncertain. The CDR3 is 13 amino acids. Trimming cost V 0 bases and J 8 bases, with 9 bases left between them. The germline V gene encodes CDR1 SGHRS and CDR2 YFSETQ. CDR3: CASSLAEEDEQFF. The part of the CDR3 DNA that was read is TGCGCCAGCAGCTTGGCCGAAGAGGATGAG. The whole variable domain, remainder taken from reference TRBV5-1 and TRBJ2-1, is KAGVTQTPRYLIKTRGQQVTLSCSPISGHRSVSWYQQTPGQGLQFLFEYFSETQRNKGNFPGRFSGRQFSNSRSEMNVSTLELGDSALYLCASSLAEEDEQFFGPGTRLTVL.

In the case of this clone: The observed sequence ends 3 residues before the CDR3 terminus, with the missing tail filled in from the germline J gene. Other DNA sequences in this specimen translate into the identical CDR3. The chain has TRBV5-1 and TRBJ2-3; TRBD2 aligns across 10 bases. CDR1 SGHRS and CDR2 YFSETQ come from the germline V gene. The V gene end was trimmed by 0 bases and the J gene end by 3 bases; junction bases not matched to a gene: 4. There are 16 residues in the CDR3. Incomplete CDR3 DNA: TGCGCCAGCAGCTTGGGTGCTAGCGGGAGTACAGATACG. This translates into CASSLGASGSTDT. In full, the CDR3 is CASSLGASGSTDTQYF.

About this clone: The sequence runs out 3 residues before the end of the CDR3; the remainder is reconstructed from the germline J gene. V usage is TRBV18 and J usage is TRBJ2-1; possibly TRBD1 for D (6 bases). CDR3 size: 15 residues. CDR1 is KGHSH and CDR2 is LQKENI in the germline V gene. The germline V and J ends were trimmed by 4 bases and 5 bases, with 15 bases remaining between them. CDR3 bases read: TGTGCCAGCTCACGTGGACAGCCTCCTAACAATGAG. Translating gives CASSRGQPPNNE. The full CDR3 reads CASSRGQPPNNEQFF. The full variable domain, with the rest looked up from reference TRBV18 and TRBJ2-1, is NAGVMQNPRHLVRRRGQEARLRCSPMKGHSHVYWYRQLPEEGLKFMVYLQKENIIDESGMPKERFSAEFPKEGPSILRIQQVVRGDSAAYFCASSRGQPPNNEQFFGPGTRLTVL.

With respect to this clone: The CDR3 extends 3 residues past the end of the read, so its final part is completed from the germline J gene. The chain couples TRBV19 to TRBJ2-4; TRBD1 matches at 8 bases. Germline lookup yields CDR1 LNHDA and CDR2 SQIVND (reference sequence). The CDR3 has 15 residues. V trimming: 7 bases; J trimming: 3 bases; junction bases outside the gene matches: 8. The covered CDR3 bases are TGTGCCAGTACCTCAGGGGGCTTGGGCAAAAACATT. Translating gives CASTSGGLGKNI. Given in full, the CDR3 is CASTSGGLGKNIQYF. Filled out from reference TRBV19 and TRBJ2-4, the complete variable domain reads DGGITQSPKYLFRKEGQNVTLSCEQNLNHDAMYWYRQDPGQGLRLIYYSQIVNDFQKGDIAEGYSVSREKKESFPLTVTSAQKNPTAFYLCASTSGGLGKNIQYFGAGTRLSVL.

A word on this clone: The DNA ends 3 residues before the CDR3 does, and the rest of the CDR3 is filled in from the germline J gene. The J gene is TRBJ2-2, the V gene TRBV20-1; perhaps TRBD1 as D (6 bases). This CDR3 has 14 amino acids. Trimming took 5 bases from V and 5 from J, leaving 15 bases between them. CDR1 and CDR2 from the germline V gene are DFQATT and SNEGSKA (reference sequence). The CDR3 spells CSARYRVGTGELFF. Incomplete CDR3 DNA: TGCAGTGCTCGTTACAGGGTGGGAACCGGGGAG.

Points on this clone: The read falls 3 residues short of the CDR3 end, and the missing part is taken from the germline J gene. The chain couples TRBV7-2 to TRBJ1-5, with a possible D match to TRBD1 (5 bases). Germline V gene lookup returns CDR1 SGHTA and CDR2 FQGNSA. This CDR3 is built from 14 residues. V lost 1 base, J lost 8 bases, and 12 bases lay in between. The CDR3 loop is CASSLESRGEPQHF. The part of the CDR3 DNA that was read is TGTGCCAGCAGCTTAGAAAGCCGAGGGGAGCCC.

Concerning this clone itself: The read is 3 residues too short to cover the CDR3 end, so that end is filled in from the germline J gene. V is TRBV5-4 and J is TRBJ2-5, with 7 bases fitting TRBD1. Germline CDR1 and CDR2: SGHNT and YYREEE (reference sequence). J was trimmed by 1 base and V by 5 bases; bases with no gene match: 8. The CDR3 consists of 15 residues. The part of the CDR3 DNA that was read is TGTGCCAGCAGGGCATCAGGGACAGTCCAAGAGACC. It yields the protein CASRASGTVQET. The full CDR3 is CASRASGTVQETQYF.

With regard to this clone: The read ends 3 residues before the CDR3 terminus; that terminus is restored from the germline J gene. The rearrangement uses TRBV20-1 and TRBJ1-3; D perhaps matches TRBD1 (5 bases). The CDR3 totals 12 residues. CDR1 DFQATT and CDR2 SNEGSKA come from the germline V gene (reference sequence). Trimming took off 5 bases at V and 2 bases at J, with 7 bases between the two ends. The sequenced CDR3 bases are TGCAGTGCTGGGGCTACTGGAAACACC. Residues: CSAGATGNT. The CDR3 as a whole reads CSAGATGNTIYF.

About this clone: The read finishes 3 residues shy of the CDR3 end, and the germline J gene is used to complete it. The chain couples TRBV6-2 or TRBV6-3 to TRBJ2-2, with TRBD2 identical over 11 bases. V lost 6 bases to trimming and J lost 6 bases; unmatched junction nucleotides: 6. Germline CDR1 MNHEY, CDR2 SVGEGT. The CDR3 totals 15 residues. CDR3 loop: CASREISGRAGELFF. The covered CDR3 bases are TGTGCCAGCAGGGAAATTAGCGGGAGGGCCGGGGAG.

On this clone itself: With the read ending 3 residues before the CDR3 end, the germline J gene is used to fill in that end. V and J are TRBV5-4 and TRBJ2-2, with TRBD1 identical over 7 bases. CDR1 is SGHNT and CDR2 is YYREEE in the germline V gene (reference sequence). J gave up 7 bases and V 3 bases, and 0 bases lay outside the gene matches. The CDR3 sequence is 12 residues long. The CDR3 bases that were read are TGTGCCAGCAGCTGGGACAGCGGGGAG. This codes for CASSWDSGE. The entire CDR3 is CASSWDSGELFF. Combining the CDR3 with reference TRBV5-4 and TRBJ2-2 gives the whole variable domain ETGVTQSPTHLIKTRGQQVTLRCSSQSGHNTVSWYQQALGQGPQFIFQYYREEENGRGNFPPRFSGLQFPNYSSELNVNALELDDSALYLCASSWDSGELFFGEGSRLTVL.